This T cell receptor (beta chain) was sequenced during a study of blood T cell repertoires in COVID-19. On the study more broadly: Acute and convalescent COVID-19 specimens originated in the United States, Italy and Spain. T cells, B-cell-depleted T cells, or PBMCs provided the cDNA or gDNA that served as material.

In the authors' workflow: Reference gene primer amplification yielded estimated nucleated cell counts. Only in-frame clones appear in the TCRdb table, and some are missing; sequencing was by immunoSEQ multiplex PCR. Clonal size and the V and J genes are those of that table, whereas D and trimming came from the DNA. Among 250,000 to 350,000 clones listed, around 89% were seen once. The CDR3 is 11 residues long. Trimming pared 6 bases from V and 4 bases from J, leaving 7 bases between. Germline V CDR1 and CDR2: MRHNA, SNTAGT. Source material: peripheral blood. The chain combines TRBV6-4 with TRBJ2-7; a weak D match, TRBD2 (6 bases). This receptor was identified in a man younger than 40 with acute or convalescent COVID-19. This CDR3 is CASRGGYEQYF. CDR3 in DNA: TGTGCCAGCAGGGGGGGATACGAGCAGTACTTC.